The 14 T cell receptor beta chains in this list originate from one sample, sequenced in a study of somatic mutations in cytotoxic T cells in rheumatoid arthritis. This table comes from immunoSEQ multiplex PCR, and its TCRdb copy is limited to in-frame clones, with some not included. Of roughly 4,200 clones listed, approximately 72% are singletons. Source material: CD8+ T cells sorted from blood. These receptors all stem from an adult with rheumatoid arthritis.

CDR3 in DNA: TGTGCCAGTAGTCCCTGGGACGGCTCTGGAAACACCATATATTTT. This encodes CASSPWDGSGNTIYF. V is TRBV19 and J is TRBJ1-3; possible D gene TRBD1, 5 bases. V shed 5 bases and J shed 0 bases, with 11 bases lying between them. CDR3 length: 15 residues. From germline, CDR1 is LNHDA and CDR2 SQIVND (reference sequence).

Written as DNA, the CDR3 is TGTGCCAACATAAGTACGGACAGGGAATCGACGGGGTACGAGCAGTACTTC. Its translation: CANISTDRESTGYEQYF. The rearrangement links TRBV6-4 to TRBJ2-7; 8 bases line up with TRBD1. Germline V CDR1 and CDR2: MRHNA, SNTAGT. This CDR3 is 17 amino acids long. V shed 10 bases and J 4 bases; nucleotides not matched to a gene: 21.

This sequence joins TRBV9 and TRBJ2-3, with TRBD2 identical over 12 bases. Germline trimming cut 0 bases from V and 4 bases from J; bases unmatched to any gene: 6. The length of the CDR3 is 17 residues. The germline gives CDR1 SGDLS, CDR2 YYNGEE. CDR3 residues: CASSVASGGAAADTQYF. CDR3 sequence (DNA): TGTGCCAGCAGCGTAGCTAGCGGGGGGGCCGCGGCAGATACGCAGTATTTT.

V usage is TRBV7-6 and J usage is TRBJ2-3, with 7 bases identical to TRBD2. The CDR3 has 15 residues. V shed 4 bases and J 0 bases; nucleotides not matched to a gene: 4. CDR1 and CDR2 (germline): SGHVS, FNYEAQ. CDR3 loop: CASSWDYPSTDTQYF. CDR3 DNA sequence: TGTGCCAGCAGCTGGGACTACCCTAGCACAGATACGCAGTATTTT.

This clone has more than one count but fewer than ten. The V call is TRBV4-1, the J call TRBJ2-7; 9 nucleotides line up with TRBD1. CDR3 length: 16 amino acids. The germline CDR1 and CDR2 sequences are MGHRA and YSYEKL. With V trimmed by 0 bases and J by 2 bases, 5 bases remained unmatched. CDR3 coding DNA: TGCGCCAGCAGCCAAGAAGGAGGGACAGGGACCTACGAGCAGTACTTC. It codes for CASSQEGGTGTYEQYF.

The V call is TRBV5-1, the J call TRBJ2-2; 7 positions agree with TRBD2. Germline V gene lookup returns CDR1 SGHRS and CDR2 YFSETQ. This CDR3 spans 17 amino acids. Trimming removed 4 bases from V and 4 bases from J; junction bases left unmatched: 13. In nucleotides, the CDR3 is TGCGCCAGCAGCCCCAACCCGACTAGCTTTGGCACCGGGGAGCTGTTTTTT. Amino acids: CASSPNPTSFGTGELFF. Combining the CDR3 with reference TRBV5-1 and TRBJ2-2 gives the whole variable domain KAGVTQTPRYLIKTRGQQVTLSCSPISGHRSVSWYQQTPGQGLQFLFEYFSETQRNKGNFPGRFSGRQFSNSRSEMNVSTLELGDSALYLCASSPNPTSFGTGELFFGEGSRLTVL.

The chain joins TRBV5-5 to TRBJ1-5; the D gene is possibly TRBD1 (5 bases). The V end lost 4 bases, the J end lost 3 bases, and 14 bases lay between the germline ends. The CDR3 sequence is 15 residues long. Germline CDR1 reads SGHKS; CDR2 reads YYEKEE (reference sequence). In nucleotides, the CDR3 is TGTGCCAGCAGCGGAAGGGACGTCAACAATCAGCCCCAGCATTTT. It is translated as CASSGRDVNNQPQHF.

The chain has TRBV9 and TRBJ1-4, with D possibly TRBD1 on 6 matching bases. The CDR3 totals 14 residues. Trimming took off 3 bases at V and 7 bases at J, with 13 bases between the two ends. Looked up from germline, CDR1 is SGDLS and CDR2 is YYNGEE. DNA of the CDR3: TGTGCCAGCAGCGCGGGTGGACAGTTTGAAAAACTGTTTTTT. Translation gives CASSAGGQFEKLFF.

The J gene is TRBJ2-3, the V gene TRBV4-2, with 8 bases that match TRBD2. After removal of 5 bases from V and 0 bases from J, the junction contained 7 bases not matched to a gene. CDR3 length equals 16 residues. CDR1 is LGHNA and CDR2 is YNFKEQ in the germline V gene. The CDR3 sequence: CASSKPGLASTDTQYF. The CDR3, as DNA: TGTGCCAGCAGCAAACCAGGACTAGCCAGCACAGATACGCAGTATTTT.

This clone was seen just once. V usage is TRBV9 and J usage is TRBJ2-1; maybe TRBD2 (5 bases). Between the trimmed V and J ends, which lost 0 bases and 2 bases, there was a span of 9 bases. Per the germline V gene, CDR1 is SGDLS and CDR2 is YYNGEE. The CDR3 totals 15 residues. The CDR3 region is CASSVERAAYNEQFF. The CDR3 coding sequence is TGTGCCAGCAGCGTAGAGAGGGCGGCCTACAATGAGCAGTTCTTC.

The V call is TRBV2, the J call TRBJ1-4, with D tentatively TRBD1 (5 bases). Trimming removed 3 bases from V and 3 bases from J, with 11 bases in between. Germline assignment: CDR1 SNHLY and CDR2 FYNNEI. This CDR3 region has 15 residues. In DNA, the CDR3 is TGTGCCAGCAGTGAGGGACCGGGTGCTAATGAAAAACTGTTTTTT. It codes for CASSEGPGANEKLFF.

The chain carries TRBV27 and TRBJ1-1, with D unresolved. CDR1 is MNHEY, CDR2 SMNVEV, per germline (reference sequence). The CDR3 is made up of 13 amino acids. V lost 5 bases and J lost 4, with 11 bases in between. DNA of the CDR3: TGTGCCAGCAGTATGTACATAGGCACTGAAGCTTTCTTT. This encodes CASSMYIGTEAFF.

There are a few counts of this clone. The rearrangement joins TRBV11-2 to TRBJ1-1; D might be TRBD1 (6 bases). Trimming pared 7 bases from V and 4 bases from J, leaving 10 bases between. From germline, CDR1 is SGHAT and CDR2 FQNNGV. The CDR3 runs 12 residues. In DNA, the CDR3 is TGTGCCAGCAACCGGGACACCACTGAAGCTTTCTTT. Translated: CASNRDTTEAFF.

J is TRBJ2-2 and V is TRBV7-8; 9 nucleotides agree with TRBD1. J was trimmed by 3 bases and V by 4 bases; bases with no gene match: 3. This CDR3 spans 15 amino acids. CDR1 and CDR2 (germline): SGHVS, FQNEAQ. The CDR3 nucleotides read TGTGCCAGCAGCTCCCGGGACAGGGACACCGGGGAGCTGTTTTTT. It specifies CASSSRDRDTGELFF.